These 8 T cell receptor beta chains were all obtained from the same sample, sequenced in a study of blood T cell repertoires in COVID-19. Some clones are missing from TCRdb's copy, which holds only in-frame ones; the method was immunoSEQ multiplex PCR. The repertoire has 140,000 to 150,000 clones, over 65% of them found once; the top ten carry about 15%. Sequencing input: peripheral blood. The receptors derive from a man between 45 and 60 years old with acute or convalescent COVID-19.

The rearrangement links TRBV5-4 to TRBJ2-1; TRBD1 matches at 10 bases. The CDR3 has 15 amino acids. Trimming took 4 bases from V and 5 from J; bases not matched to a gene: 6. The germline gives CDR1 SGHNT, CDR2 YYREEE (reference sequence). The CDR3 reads CASSQGDRGNNEQFF. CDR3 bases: TGTGCCAGCAGCCAAGGGGACAGGGGCAACAATGAGCAGTTCTTC.

The CDR3 sequence is CASSSTGGGSNQPQHF. CDR3 nucleotides: TGTGCCAGCAGTTCGACAGGGGGCGGGAGCAATCAGCCCCAGCATTTT. The chain links TRBV6-5 to TRBJ1-5; the match to TRBD1 covers 10 bases. The CDR3 is 16 residues long. J lost 1 base, V lost 4 bases, and 4 bases had no gene match. Per germline, CDR1 MNHEY and CDR2 SVGAGI.

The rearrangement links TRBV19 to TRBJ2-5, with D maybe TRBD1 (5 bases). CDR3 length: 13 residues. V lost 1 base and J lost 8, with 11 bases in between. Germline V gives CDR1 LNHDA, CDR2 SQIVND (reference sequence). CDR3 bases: TGTGCCAGTAGTATAGTGGACACAGGTACCCAGTACTTC. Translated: CASSIVDTGTQYF. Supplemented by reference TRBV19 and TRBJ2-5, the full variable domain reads DGGITQSPKYLFRKEGQNVTLSCEQNLNHDAMYWYRQDPGQGLRLIYYSQIVNDFQKGDIAEGYSVSREKKESFPLTVTSAQKNPTAFYLCASSIVDTGTQYFGPGTRLLVL.

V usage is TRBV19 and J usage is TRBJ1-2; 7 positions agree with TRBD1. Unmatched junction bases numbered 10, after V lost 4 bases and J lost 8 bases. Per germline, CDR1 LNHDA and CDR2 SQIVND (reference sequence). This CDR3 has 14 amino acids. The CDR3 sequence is CASSTPTGSRGYTF. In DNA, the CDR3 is TGTGCCAGTAGTACGCCGACAGGGTCGAGAGGCTACACCTTC.

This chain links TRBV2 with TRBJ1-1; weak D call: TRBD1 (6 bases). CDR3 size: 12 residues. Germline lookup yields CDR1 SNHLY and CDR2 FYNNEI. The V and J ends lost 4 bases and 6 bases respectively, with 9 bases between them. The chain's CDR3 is CASSGEGAEAFF. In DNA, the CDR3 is TGTGCCAGCAGTGGGGAGGGGGCTGAAGCTTTCTTT.

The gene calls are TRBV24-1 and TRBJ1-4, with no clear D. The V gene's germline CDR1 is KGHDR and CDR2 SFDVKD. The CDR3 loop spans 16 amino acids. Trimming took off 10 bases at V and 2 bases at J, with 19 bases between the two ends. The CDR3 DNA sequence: TGTGCCACTACAGAAGCAGGCGGGAGGACTAATGAAAAACTGTTTTTT. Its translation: CATTEAGGRTNEKLFF.

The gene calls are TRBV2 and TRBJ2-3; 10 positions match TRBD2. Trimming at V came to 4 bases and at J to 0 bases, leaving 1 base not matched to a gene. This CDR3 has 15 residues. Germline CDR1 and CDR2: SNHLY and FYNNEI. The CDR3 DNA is TGTGCCAGCAGTGGACTAGCGGGTAGCACAGATACGCAGTATTTT. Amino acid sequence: CASSGLAGSTDTQYF.

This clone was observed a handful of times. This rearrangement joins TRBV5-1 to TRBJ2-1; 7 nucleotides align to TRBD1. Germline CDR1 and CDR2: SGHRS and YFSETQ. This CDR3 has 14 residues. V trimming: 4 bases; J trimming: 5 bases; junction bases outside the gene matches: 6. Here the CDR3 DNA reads TGCGCCAGCAGCGTACAGGGGTTAGACAATGAGCAGTTCTTC. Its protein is CASSVQGLDNEQFF.